These T cell receptor beta chains were read from a single sample in a study of identical twins. TCRdb reprocessed the 5' RACE reads via MiXCR and lists one record per CDR3 protein. Here the sample spans hundreds of thousands of distinct CDR3 sequences, approximately 7% being singletons. The data also belong to a second study, concerning yellow fever vaccine responses in identical twins.

The sample comprised memory (CD45RO+) T cells sorted from blood. These receptors were collected from a woman between 18 and 30 years old in good health. Each CDR3 is given with its conserved first and last residue. The D gene is left open where the match is weak.

V gene,D gene,J gene,CDR3 protein
TRBV7-2,-,TRBJ2-7,CASSRIGSNYEQYF
TRBV20-1,-,TRBJ2-1,CSAYRGGPSNNEQFF
TRBV5-1,-,TRBJ2-7,CASSRDPSYEQYF
TRBV6-4,-,TRBJ2-7,CASSDGGGAYEQYF
TRBV7-6,-,TRBJ2-2,CASSLGVGPNTGELFF
TRBV20-1,TRBD2,TRBJ2-3,CSARDVVGLAVRDTQYF
TRBV20-1,TRBD1,TRBJ1-6,CSAPGLTDRVDSPLHF
TRBV10-3,TRBD2,TRBJ2-1,CAISESSSGSYEQFF
TRBV7-2,TRBD1,TRBJ2-1,CASSPQDRVLHEQFF
TRBV6-4,-,TRBJ2-6,CASSDVGTGANVLTF
TRBV6-1,-,TRBJ2-3,CASSELRALGTDTQYF
TRBV5-1,-,TRBJ2-7,CASSLERAHEQYF
TRBV11-2,-,TRBJ1-6,CASSRPQQGERWPLHF
TRBV7-3,TRBD2,TRBJ2-1,CASSLQRESYNEQFF
TRBV6-1,-,TRBJ2-1,CATQDRARGGVRAAFF
TRBV3-1,-,TRBJ2-4,CASSQATVLAKNIQYF
TRBV7-9,TRBD2,TRBJ2-1,CASSSGLAGGYNNEQFF
TRBV14,TRBD2,TRBJ2-7,CASSSQGGRANEQYF
TRBV28,-,TRBJ1-1,CASSTPDSYTEAFF
TRBV3-1,-,TRBJ2-5,CASSPLFSRETQYF
TRBV5-1,-,TRBJ1-5,CASSLDGTLNQPQHF
TRBV12-3/TRBV12-4,TRBD2,TRBJ2-2,CASLGTSETGELFF
TRBV4-2,-,TRBJ2-1,CASSPGRAYNEQFF
TRBV5-1,TRBD2,TRBJ2-3,CASSPNLAGVSFRTDTQYF
TRBV29-1,-,TRBJ2-7,CSVGAQTYEQYF
TRBV10-3,-,TRBJ1-6,CAISPGGNSPLHF
TRBV19,TRBD1,TRBJ1-2,CASSNTGGYGYTF
TRBV12-3/TRBV12-4,TRBD1,TRBJ2-5,CASSLGDRAAETQYF
TRBV20-1,-,TRBJ2-3,CSASLGSGNTDTQYF
TRBV5-1,-,TRBJ2-5,CASSTGGVNQETQYF
TRBV20-1,TRBD1,TRBJ2-7,CSAIASRGRSPYEQYF
TRBV5-1,-,TRBJ2-7,CASSDTGTPKYEQYF
TRBV6-2/TRBV6-3,TRBD1,TRBJ2-2,CASSYGTGGIGELFF
TRBV21-1,-,TRBJ2-7,CASSKARYEQYF